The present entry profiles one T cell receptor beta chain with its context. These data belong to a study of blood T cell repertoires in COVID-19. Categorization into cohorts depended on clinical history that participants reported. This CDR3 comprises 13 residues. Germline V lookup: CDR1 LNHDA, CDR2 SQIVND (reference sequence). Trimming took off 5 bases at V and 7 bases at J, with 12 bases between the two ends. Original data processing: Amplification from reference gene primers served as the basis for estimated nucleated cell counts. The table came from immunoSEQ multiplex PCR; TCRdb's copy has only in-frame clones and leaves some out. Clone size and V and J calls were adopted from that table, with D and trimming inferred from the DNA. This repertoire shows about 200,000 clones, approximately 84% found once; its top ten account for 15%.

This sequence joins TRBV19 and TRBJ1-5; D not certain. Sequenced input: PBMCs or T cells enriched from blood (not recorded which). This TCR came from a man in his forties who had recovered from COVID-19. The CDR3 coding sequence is TGTGCCAGTAGTGACGGCAGCGGACAGCCCCAGCATTTT. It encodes CASSDGSGQPQHF.